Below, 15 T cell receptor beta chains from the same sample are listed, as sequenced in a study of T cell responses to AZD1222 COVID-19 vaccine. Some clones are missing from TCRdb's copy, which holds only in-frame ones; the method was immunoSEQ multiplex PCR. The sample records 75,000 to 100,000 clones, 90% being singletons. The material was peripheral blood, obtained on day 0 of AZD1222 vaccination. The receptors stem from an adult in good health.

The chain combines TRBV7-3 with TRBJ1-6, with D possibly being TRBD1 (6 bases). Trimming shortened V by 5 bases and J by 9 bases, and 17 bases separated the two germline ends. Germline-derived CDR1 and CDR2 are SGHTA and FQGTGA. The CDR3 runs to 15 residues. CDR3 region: CASSPGTGIGSPLHF. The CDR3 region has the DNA TGTGCCAGCAGCCCCGGAACAGGGATCGGTTCACCCCTCCACTTT.

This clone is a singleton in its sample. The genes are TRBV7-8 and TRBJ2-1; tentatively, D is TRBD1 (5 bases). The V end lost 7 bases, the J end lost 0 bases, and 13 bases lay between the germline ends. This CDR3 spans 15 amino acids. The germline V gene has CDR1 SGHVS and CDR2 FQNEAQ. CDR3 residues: CASTATDSSYNEQFF. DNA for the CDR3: TGTGCCAGCACGGCTACAGACAGCTCCTACAATGAGCAGTTCTTC.

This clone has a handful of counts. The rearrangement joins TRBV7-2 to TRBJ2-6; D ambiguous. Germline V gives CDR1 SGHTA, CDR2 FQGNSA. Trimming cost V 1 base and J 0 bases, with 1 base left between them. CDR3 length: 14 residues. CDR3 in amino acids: CASSLGSGANVLTF. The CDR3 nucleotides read TGTGCCAGCAGCTTAGGCTCTGGGGCCAACGTCCTGACTTTC.

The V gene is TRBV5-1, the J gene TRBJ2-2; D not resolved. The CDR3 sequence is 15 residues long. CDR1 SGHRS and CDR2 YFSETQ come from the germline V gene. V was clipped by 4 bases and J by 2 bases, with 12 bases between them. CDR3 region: CASSPPVRNTGELFF. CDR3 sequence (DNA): TGCGCCAGCAGCCCCCCGGTTCGAAACACCGGGGAGCTGTTTTTT.

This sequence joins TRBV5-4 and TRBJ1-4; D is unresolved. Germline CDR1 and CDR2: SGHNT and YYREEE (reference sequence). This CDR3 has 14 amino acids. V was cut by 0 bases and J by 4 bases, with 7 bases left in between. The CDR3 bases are TGTGCCAGCAGCTTGGGGGTGGGTAATGAAAAACTGTTTTTT. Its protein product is CASSLGVGNEKLFF.

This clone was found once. CDR3 DNA sequence: TGTGCCAGCAGGAGACAGGGGTGGGGAGGAAACACCATATATTTT. Translating gives CASRRQGWGGNTIYF. The chain is built from TRBV6-5 and TRBJ1-3; TRBD1 agrees at 8 bases. Per germline, CDR1 MNHEY and CDR2 SVGAGI. The CDR3 runs 15 residues. V trimming: 6 bases; J trimming: 4 bases; junction bases outside the gene matches: 8.

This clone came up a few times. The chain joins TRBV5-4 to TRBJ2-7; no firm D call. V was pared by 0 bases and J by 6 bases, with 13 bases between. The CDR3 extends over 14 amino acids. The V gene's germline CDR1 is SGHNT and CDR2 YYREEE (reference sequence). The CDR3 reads CASSLDKSWGEQYF. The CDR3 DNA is TGTGCCAGCAGCTTGGACAAGTCCTGGGGCGAGCAGTACTTC.

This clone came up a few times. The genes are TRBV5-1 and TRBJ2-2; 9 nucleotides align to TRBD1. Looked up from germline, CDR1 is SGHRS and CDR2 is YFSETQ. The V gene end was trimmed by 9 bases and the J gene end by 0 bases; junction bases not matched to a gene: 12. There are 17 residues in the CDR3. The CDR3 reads CATASKGQGSNTGELFF. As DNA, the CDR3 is TGCGCCACCGCCTCCAAGGGACAGGGTTCGAACACCGGGGAGCTGTTTTTT.

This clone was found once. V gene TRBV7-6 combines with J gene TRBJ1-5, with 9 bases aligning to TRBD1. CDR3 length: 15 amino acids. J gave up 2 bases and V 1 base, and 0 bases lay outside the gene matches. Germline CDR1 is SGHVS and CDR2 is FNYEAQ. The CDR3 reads CASSLGTGGNQPQHF. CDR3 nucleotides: TGTGCCAGCAGCTTAGGGACAGGGGGCAATCAGCCCCAGCATTTT.

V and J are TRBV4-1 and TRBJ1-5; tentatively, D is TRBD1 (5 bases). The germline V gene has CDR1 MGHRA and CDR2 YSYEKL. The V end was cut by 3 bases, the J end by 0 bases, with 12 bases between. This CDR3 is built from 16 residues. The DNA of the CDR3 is TGCGCCAGCAGCCAGCCCCGGGACCATAGCAATCAGCCCCAGCATTTT. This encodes CASSQPRDHSNQPQHF.

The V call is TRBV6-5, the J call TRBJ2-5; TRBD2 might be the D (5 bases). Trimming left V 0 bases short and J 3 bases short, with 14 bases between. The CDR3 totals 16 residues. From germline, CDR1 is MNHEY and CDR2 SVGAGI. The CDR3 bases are TGTGCCAGCAGTTACTCGAGGAAAACGGGGAAAGAGACCCAGTACTTC. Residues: CASSYSRKTGKETQYF.

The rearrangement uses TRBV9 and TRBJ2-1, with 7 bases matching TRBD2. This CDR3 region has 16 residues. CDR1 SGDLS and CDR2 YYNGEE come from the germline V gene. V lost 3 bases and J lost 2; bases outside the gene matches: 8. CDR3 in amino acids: CASSAGLTTAYNEQFF. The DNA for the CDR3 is TGTGCCAGCAGCGCGGGACTAACAACTGCCTACAATGAGCAGTTCTTC.

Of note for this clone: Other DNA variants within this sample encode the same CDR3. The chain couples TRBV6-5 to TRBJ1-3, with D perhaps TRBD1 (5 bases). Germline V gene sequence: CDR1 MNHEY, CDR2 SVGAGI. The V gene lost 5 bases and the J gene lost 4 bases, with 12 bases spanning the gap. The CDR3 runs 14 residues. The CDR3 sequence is CASSPQGGGNTIYF. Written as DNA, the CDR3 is TGTGCCAGCAGTCCCCAGGGAGGGGGAAACACCATATATTTT.

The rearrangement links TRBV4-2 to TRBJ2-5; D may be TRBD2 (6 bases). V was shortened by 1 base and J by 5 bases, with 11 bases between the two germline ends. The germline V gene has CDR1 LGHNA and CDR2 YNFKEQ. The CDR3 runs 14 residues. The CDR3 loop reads CASSQGVGRETQYF. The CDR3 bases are TGTGCCAGCAGCCAAGGGGTAGGGAGGGAGACCCAGTACTTC.

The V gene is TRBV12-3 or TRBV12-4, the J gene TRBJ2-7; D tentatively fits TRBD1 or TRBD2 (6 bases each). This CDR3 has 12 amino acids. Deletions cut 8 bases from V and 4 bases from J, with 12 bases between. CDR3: CASGGGLYEQYF. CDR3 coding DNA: TGTGCCAGCGGAGGGGGGTTGTACGAGCAGTACTTC.